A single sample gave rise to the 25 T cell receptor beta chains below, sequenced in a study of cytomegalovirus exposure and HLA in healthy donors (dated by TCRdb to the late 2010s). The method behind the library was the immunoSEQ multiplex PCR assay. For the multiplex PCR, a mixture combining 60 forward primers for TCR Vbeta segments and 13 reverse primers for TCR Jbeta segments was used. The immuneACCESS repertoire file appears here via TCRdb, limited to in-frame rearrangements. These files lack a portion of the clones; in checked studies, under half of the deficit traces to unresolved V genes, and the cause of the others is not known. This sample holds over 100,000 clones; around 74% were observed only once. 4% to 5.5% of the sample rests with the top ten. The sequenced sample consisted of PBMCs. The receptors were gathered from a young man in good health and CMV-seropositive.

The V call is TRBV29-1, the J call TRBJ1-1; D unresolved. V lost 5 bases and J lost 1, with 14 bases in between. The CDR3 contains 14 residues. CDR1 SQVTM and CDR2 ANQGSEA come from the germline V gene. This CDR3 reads CSVSFRAGNTEAFF. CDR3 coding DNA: TGCAGCGTTTCCTTCCGGGCGGGGAACACTGAAGCTTTCTTT.

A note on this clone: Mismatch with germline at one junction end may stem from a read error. The DNA for the CDR3 is TGCGCCAGCAGCTTGGACGGCCTGGACTATGGCTACCCCTTC. Protein: CASSLDGLDYGYPF. J is TRBJ1-2 and V is TRBV5-1; no clear D gene. From germline, CDR1 is SGHRS and CDR2 YFSETQ. This CDR3 has 14 residues.

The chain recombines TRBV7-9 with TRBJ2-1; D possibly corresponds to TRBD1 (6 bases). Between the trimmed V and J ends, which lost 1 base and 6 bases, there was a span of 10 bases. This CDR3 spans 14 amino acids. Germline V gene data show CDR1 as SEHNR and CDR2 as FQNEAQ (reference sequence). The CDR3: CASSLDTGINEQFF. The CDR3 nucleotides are TGTGCCAGCAGCTTAGATACAGGGATCAATGAGCAGTTCTTC.

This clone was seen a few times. The CDR3 coding sequence is TGTGCCAGCAGCCAATGGACAGGGGGCGGAAAACTGTTTTTT. Its protein is CASSQWTGGGKLFF. This chain joins TRBV14 and TRBJ1-4; 11 nucleotides match TRBD1. V gave up 2 bases and J gave up 10 bases; unmatched junction bases: 3. CDR1 and CDR2 from the germline V gene are SGHDN and FVKESK. The CDR3 loop spans 14 amino acids.

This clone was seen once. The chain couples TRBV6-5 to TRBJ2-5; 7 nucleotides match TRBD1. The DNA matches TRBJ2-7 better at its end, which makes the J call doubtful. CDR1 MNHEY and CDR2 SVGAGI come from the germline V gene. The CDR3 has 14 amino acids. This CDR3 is CASSEGDRFYEQYF. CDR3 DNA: TGTGCCAGCTCAGAGGGGGACAGATTCTACGAGCAGTACTTC.

CDR3 sequence: CASSESSNTGELFF. The CDR3 coding sequence is TGTGCCAGCAGTGAATCCTCGAACACCGGGGAGCTGTTTTTT. The chain links TRBV2 to TRBJ2-2; D uncertain. CDR1 SNHLY and CDR2 FYNNEI come from the germline V gene. The CDR3 spans 14 residues. V lost 2 bases, J lost 0 bases, and 4 bases lay in between. Looking up the rest from reference TRBV2 and TRBJ2-2 gives the full variable domain: EPEVTQTPSHQVTQMGQEVILRCVPISNHLYFYWYRQILGQKVEFLVSFYNNEISEKSEIFDDQFSVERPDGSNFTLKIRSTKLEDSAMYFCASSESSNTGELFFGEGSRLTVL.

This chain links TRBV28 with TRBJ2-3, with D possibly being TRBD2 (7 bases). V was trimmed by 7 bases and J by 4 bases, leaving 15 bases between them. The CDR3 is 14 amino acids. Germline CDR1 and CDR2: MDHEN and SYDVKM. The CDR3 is CASISGGRADTQYF. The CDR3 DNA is TGTGCCAGCATTTCCGGGGGGCGCGCAGATACGCAGTATTTT.

Here the CDR3 reads CASSLVGRGVSYEQYF. In DNA form, the CDR3 reads TGCGCCAGCAGCTTGGTGGGGCGGGGGGTCTCCTACGAGCAGTACTTC. This rearrangement joins TRBV5-1 to TRBJ2-7, with 8 bases lining up with TRBD2. The CDR3 spans 16 residues. Trimming at V came to 0 bases and at J to 0 bases, leaving 5 bases not matched to a gene. Germline loops: CDR1 SGHRS, CDR2 YFSETQ.

In nucleotides, the CDR3 is TGTGCCAGCAGCCAAGAGCTCAGGGGCAACTATGGCTACACCTTC. Translation gives CASSQELRGNYGYTF. The chain links TRBV4-2 to TRBJ1-2, with TRBD1 as a possible D gene (6 bases). This CDR3 comprises 15 residues. The V end lost 0 bases, the J end lost 2 bases, and 10 bases lay between the germline ends. CDR1 is LGHNA and CDR2 is YNFKEQ in the germline V gene.

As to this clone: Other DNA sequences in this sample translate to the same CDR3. CDR3 sequence: CAWSLPDRNSPLHF. CDR3 DNA: TGTGCCTGGAGTCTTCCGGACAGGAATTCACCCCTCCACTTT. V and J are TRBV30 and TRBJ1-6, with 7 nucleotides matching TRBD1. Per germline, CDR1 GTSNPN and CDR2 SVGIG (reference sequence). V shed 2 bases, J shed 7 bases, and the junction held 5 bases outside the gene matches. The CDR3 is made up of 14 amino acids.

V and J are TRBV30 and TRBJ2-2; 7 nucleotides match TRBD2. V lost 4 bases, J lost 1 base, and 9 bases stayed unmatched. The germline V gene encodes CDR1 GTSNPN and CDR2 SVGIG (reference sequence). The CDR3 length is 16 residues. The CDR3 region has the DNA TGTGCCTGGACTCAAGTCTCGGGGGGGAACACCGGGGAGCTGTTTTTT. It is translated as CAWTQVSGGNTGELFF.

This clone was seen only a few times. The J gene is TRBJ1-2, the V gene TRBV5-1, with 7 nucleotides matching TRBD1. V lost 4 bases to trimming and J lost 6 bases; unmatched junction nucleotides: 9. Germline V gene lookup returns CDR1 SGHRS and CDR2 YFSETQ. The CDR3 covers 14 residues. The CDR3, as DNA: TGCGCCAGCAGCCTACCTGGACAGGCGGATGGCTACACCTTC. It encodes CASSLPGQADGYTF.

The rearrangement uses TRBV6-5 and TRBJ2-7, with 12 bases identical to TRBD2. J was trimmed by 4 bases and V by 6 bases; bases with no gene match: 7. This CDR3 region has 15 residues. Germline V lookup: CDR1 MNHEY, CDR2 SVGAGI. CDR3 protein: CASSGLAGNLYEQYF. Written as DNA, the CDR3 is TGTGCCAGCAGCGGACTAGCGGGGAACCTTTACGAGCAGTACTTC.

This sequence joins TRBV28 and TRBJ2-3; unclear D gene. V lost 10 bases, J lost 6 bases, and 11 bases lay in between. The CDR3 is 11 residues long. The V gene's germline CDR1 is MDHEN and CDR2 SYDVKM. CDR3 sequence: CATVARDTQYF. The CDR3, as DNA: TGTGCCACCGTCGCTAGGGATACGCAGTATTTT.

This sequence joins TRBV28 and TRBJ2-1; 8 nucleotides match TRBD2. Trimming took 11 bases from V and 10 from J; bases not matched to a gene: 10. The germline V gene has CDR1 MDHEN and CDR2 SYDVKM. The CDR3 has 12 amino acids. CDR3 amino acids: CALGTGRDEQFF. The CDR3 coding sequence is TGTGCCCTAGGTACCGGGAGGGACGAGCAGTTCTTC.

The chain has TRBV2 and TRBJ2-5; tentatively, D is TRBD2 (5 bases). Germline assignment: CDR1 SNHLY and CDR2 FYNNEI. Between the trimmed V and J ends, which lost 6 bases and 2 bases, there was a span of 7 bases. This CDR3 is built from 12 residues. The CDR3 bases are TGTGCCAGCAGCCGGGGACAAGAGACCCAGTACTTC. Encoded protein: CASSRGQETQYF. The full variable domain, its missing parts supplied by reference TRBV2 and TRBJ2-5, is EPEVTQTPSHQVTQMGQEVILRCVPISNHLYFYWYRQILGQKVEFLVSFYNNEISEKSEIFDDQFSVERPDGSNFTLKIRSTKLEDSAMYFCASSRGQETQYFGPGTRLLVL.

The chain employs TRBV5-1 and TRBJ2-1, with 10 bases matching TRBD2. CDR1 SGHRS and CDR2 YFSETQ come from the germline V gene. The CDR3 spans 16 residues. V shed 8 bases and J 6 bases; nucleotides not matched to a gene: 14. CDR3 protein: CASKSGGAEVVNEQFF. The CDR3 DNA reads TGCGCCAGTAAGAGCGGGGGGGCTGAGGTAGTCAATGAGCAGTTCTTC.

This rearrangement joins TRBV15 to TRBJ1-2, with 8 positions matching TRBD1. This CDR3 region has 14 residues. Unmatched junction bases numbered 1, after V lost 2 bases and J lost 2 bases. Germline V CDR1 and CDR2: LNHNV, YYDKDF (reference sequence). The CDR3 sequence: CATSRRDRNYGYTF. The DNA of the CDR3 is TGTGCCACCAGCAGACGGGACAGGAACTATGGCTACACCTTC.

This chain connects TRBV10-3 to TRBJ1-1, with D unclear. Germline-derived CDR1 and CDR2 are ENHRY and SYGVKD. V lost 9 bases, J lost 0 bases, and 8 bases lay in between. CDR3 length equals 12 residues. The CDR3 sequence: CAIGALNTEAFF. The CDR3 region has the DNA TGTGCCATTGGAGCGTTGAACACTGAAGCTTTCTTT.

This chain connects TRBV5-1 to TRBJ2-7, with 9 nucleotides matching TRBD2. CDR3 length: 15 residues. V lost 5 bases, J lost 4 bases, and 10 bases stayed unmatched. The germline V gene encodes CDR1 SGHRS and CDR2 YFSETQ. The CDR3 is CASSGNAGGDYEQYF. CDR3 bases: TGCGCCAGCAGTGGGAACGCGGGGGGGGATTACGAGCAGTACTTC.

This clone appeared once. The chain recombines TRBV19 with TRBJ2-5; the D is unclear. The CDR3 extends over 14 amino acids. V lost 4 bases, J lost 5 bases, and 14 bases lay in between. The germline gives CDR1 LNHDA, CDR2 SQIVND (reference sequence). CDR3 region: CASSRAPYIETQYF. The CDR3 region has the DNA TGTGCCAGTAGTAGGGCCCCCTACATTGAGACCCAGTACTTC.

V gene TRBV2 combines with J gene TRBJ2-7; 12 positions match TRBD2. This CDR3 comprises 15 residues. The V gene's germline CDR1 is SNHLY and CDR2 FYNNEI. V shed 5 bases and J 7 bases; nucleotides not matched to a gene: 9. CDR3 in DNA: TGTGCCAGCAGTAACCTAGCGGGGGGGCCGCGGGAGCAGTACTTC. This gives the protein CASSNLAGGPREQYF.

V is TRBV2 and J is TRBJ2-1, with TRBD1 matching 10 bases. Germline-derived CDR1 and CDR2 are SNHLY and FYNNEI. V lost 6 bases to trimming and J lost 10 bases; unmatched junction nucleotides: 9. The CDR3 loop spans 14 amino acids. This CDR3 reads CASRGRQGAGEQFF. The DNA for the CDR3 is TGTGCCAGCAGGGGAAGACAGGGGGCAGGCGAGCAGTTCTTC.

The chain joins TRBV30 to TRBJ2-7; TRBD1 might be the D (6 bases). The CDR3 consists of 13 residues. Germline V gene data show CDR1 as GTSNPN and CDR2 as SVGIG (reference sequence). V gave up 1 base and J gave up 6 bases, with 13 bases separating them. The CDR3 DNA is TGTGCCTGGAGTGAGGCCAGGGGTTCCGAGCAGTACTTC. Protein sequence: CAWSEARGSEQYF.

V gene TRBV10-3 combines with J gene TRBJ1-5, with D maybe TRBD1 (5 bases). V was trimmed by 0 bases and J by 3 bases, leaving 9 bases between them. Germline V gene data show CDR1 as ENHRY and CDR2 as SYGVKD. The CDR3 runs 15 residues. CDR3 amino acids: CAISESGAANQPQHF. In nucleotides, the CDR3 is TGTGCCATCAGTGAGTCAGGGGCGGCCAATCAGCCCCAGCATTTT.